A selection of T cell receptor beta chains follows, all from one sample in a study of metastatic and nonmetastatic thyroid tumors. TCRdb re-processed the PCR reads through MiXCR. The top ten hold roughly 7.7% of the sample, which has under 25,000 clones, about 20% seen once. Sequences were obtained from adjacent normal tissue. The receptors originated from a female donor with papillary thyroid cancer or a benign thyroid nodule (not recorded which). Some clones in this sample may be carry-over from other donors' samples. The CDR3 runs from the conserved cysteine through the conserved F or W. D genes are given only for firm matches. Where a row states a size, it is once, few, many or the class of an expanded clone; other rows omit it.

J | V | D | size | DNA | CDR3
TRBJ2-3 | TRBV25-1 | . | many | TGTGCCAGCAGTGGGGGACCCACGCAGTATTTT | CASSGGPTQYF
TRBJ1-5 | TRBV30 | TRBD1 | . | TGTGCCTGGAGTGTACGCCTGTGGACAGGGGTCCAAATCAATCAGCCCCAGCATTTT | CAWSVRLWTGVQINQPQHF
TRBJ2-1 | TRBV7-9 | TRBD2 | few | TGTGCCAGCTCCCGAGGCGGGAGGGCCGAGTTCTTC | CASSRGGRAEFF
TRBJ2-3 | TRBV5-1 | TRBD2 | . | TGCGCCAGCAGCTTGGCCGAAGCGGGAAGCACAGATACGCAGTATTTT | CASSLAEAGSTDTQYF
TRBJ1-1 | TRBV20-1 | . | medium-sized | TGCAGTGCCACGCGGGGGGCTTCGGACACTGAAGCTTTCTTT | CSATRGASDTEAFF
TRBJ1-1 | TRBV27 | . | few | TGTGCCAGCAGTTTATTCAGGGGCGGGGAAGCTTTCTTT | CASSLFRGGEAFF
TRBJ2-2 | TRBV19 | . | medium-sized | TGTGCCAGTAGCCTTCCGAGGGCCGGGGAGCTGTTTTTT | CASSLPRAGELFF
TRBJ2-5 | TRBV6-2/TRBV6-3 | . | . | TGTGCCAGCAGATCACTAGTGCGAGAGACCCAGTACTTC | CASRSLVRETQYF
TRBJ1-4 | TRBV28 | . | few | TGTGCCGCTGGACAGTATGAAAAACTGTTTTTT | CAAGQYEKLFF
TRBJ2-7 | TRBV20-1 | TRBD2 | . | TGCAGTGCTAGTAGACTAGCTGGGTTTGGGGAGCAGTACTTC | CSASRLAGFGEQYF
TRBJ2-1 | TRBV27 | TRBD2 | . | TGTGCCAGCAGTCCGCGGGAGGGAGATGAGCAGTTCTTC | CASSPREGDEQFF
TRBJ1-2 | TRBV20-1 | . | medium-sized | TGCAGTGCTCCGGATACCGACAGGAGCTATGGCTACACCTTC | CSAPDTDRSYGYTF
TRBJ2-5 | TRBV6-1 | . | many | TGTGCCAGCAGTTGGACCACCGAGGGAAGGGCCCAGTACTTC | CASSWTTEGRAQYF
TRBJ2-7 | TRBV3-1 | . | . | TGTGCCAGCTCTAGATTAGGGGACGAGCAGTACTTC | CASSRLGDEQYF
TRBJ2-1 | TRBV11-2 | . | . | TGTGCCAGCAACCTAGGCGGTACCTACAATGAGCAGTTCTTC | CASNLGGTYNEQFF
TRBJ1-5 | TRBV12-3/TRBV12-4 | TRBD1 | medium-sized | TGTGCCAGCAGTTGGGGTTTCAGGGGGGGCAATCAGCCCCAGCATTTT | CASSWGFRGGNQPQHF
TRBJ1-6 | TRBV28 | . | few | TGTGCCAGCAAAATACCTAGGGAACGTCCTAATTCACCCCTCCACTTT | CASKIPRERPNSPLHF
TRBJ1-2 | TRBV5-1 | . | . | TGCGCCAGCAGCTTGGTGGCTAACTATGGCTACACCTTC | CASSLVANYGYTF
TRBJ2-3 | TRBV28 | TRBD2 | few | TGTGCCAGCAGTCCCCCTAGCGGGAGTGCGCAAGCAGATACGCAGTATTTT | CASSPPSGSAQADTQYF
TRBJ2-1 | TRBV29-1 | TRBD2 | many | TGCAGAGAGTTGTTAGGGCTAGCGGGAGGGCCGTCCTACAATGAGCAGTTCTTC | CRELLGLAGGPSYNEQFF
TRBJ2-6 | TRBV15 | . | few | TGTGCCACCATCAGGGTCACTGGGGTGGGGGCCAACGTCCTGACTTTC | CATIRVTGVGANVLTF
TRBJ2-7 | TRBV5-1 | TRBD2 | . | TGCGCCAGCAAGGGGACTAGCGGGAACAACTACGAGCAGTACTTC | CASKGTSGNNYEQYF
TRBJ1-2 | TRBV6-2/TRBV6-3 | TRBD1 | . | TGTGCCAGCACGCCGACAGGGACTAACTATGGCTACACCTTC | CASTPTGTNYGYTF
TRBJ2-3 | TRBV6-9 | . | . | TGTGTCAGCAGTTACTGTACGCAGTATTTT | CVSSYCTQYF
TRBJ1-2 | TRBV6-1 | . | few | TGTGCCAGCAGTCGGGACATTAACTATGGCTACACCTTC | CASSRDINYGYTF
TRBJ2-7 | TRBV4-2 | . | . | TGTGCCAGCAGCCAAGGCCCAGCGGTCCTATCCTACGAGCAGTACTTC | CASSQGPAVLSYEQYF